These 9 T cell receptor beta chains were sequenced from one sample in a study of shared clonotypes between healthy human individuals. TCRdb keeps only in-frame clones here, not all; method: immunoSEQ multiplex PCR. The table includes more than 2,000,000 clones, 85% to 95% detected once. The sample taken for sequencing was naive CD4+ T cells from PBMCs. Subset defined: CD45RA+ positively selected. The source is a man younger than 35 in good health. Some clones in this sample may be carry-over from other donors' samples.

This chain connects TRBV5-1 to TRBJ2-5, with 10 bases matching TRBD2. CDR3 length: 15 residues. After removal of 4 bases from V and 1 base from J, the junction contained 4 bases not matched to a gene. Germline-derived CDR1 and CDR2 are SGHRS and YFSETQ. CDR3 coding DNA: TGCGCCAGCAGCCCTGGGACTAGCGTCCAAGAGACCCAGTACTTC. This codes for CASSPGTSVQETQYF. Drawing the rest from reference TRBV5-1 and TRBJ2-5, the complete variable domain is KAGVTQTPRYLIKTRGQQVTLSCSPISGHRSVSWYQQTPGQGLQFLFEYFSETQRNKGNFPGRFSGRQFSNSRSEMNVSTLELGDSALYLCASSPGTSVQETQYFGPGTRLLVL.

This chain connects TRBV7-9 to TRBJ2-1; TRBD2 aligns across 9 bases. Looked up from germline, CDR1 is SEHNR and CDR2 is FQNEAQ (reference sequence). The length of the CDR3 is 16 residues. Germline trimming cut 2 bases from V and 5 bases from J; bases unmatched to any gene: 7. CDR3 DNA: TGTGCCAGCAGCTTATCGTTTCTAGCGGGAAACAATGAGCAGTTCTTC. Translated, it gives CASSLSFLAGNNEQFF.

In nucleotides, the CDR3 is TGTGCCATCAGTGAGCCCAGCGGGAGGGGGGAAGAGACCCAGTACTTC. It encodes CAISEPSGRGEETQYF. The chain carries TRBV10-3 and TRBJ2-5; TRBD2 aligns across 10 bases. Germline CDR1 ENHRY, CDR2 SYGVKD. CDR3 length: 16 amino acids. V gave up 2 bases and J gave up 3 bases; unmatched junction bases: 6.

The chain links TRBV4-2 to TRBJ2-7, with TRBD1 matching over 7 bases. V trimming: 5 bases; J trimming: 5 bases; junction bases outside the gene matches: 12. Germline-derived CDR1 and CDR2 are LGHNA and YNFKEQ. The CDR3 extends over 15 amino acids. The DNA of the CDR3 is TGTGCCAGCAGCACTTCCCGACAGGGTACCCACGAGCAGTACTTC. It is translated as CASSTSRQGTHEQYF.

The chain uses TRBV28 and TRBJ1-1; D unresolved. CDR1 is MDHEN, CDR2 SYDVKM, per germline. Deletions cut 5 bases from V and 6 bases from J, with 16 bases between. The CDR3 covers 14 residues. Here the CDR3 reads CASSPRAMVAEAFF. The CDR3 nucleotides are TGTGCCAGCAGTCCACGCGCCATGGTCGCTGAAGCTTTCTTT.

This clone was observed once. This chain links TRBV27 with TRBJ2-5; 12 nucleotides line up with TRBD2. Per the germline V gene, CDR1 is MNHEY and CDR2 is SMNVEV (reference sequence). Losses at the gene ends were 6 bases for V and 7 bases for J; bases not matched to a gene: 6. The CDR3 contains 14 residues. The CDR3 spells CASRSLAGGGTQYF. DNA for the CDR3: TGTGCCAGCAGGTCCCTAGCGGGAGGGGGGACCCAGTACTTC.

On this clone itself: At the DNA level, this CDR3 is encoded by other sequences in the same sample as well. The chain joins TRBV9 to TRBJ2-1; D not certain. The CDR3 runs 14 residues. The germline CDR1 and CDR2 sequences are SGDLS and YYNGEE. The V gene lost 0 bases and the J gene lost 1 base, with 5 bases spanning the gap. This chain's CDR3 is CASSVAASYNEQFF. CDR3 DNA sequence: TGTGCCAGCAGCGTAGCGGCTTCCTACAATGAGCAGTTCTTC.

The chain has TRBV7-3 and TRBJ2-7; D ambiguous. The germline V gene has CDR1 SGHTA and CDR2 FQGTGA. This CDR3 has 15 amino acids. The V gene lost 2 bases and the J gene lost 4 bases, with 15 bases spanning the gap. The CDR3 is CASSLLGGTEYEQYF. CDR3 coding DNA: TGTGCCAGCAGCTTATTGGGTGGAACGGAGTACGAGCAGTACTTC.

This chain connects TRBV28 to TRBJ1-5; D gene uncertain. CDR1 is MDHEN, CDR2 SYDVKM, per germline. The V end was cut by 0 bases, the J end by 6 bases, with 9 bases between. The CDR3 extends over 14 amino acids. DNA of the CDR3: TGTGCCAGCAGTTTATGGGAAGGTGGTCAGCCCCAGCATTTT. This codes for CASSLWEGGQPQHF.